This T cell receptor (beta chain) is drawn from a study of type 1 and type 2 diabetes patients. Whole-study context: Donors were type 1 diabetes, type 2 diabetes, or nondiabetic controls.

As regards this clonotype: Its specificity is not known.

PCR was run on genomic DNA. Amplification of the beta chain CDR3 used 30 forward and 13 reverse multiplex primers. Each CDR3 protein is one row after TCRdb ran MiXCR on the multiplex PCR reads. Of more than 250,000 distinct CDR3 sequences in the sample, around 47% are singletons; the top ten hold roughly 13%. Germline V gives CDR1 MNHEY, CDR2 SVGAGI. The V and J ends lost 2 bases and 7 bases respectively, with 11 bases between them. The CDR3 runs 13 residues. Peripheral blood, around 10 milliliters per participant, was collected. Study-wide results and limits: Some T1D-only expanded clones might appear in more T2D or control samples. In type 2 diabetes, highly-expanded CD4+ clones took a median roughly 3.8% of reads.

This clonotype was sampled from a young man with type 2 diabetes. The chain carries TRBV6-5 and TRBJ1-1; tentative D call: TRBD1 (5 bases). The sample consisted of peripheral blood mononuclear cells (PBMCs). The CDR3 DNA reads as TGTGCCAGCAGTTACGATCCGGGGGGTGAAGCTTTCTTT. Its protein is CASSYDPGGEAFF.